The 15 T cell receptor beta chains below were found in one sample sequenced in a study of Ad26.COV2.S vaccination and SARS-CoV-2 variants (dated by TCRdb to the early 2020s). The sample's treatment or condition, from its label and the paper: over 15 received Ad26.COV2.S at low or high dose, single or two shots; 5 received placebo; per-sample allocation not given. For vaccine and placebo recipients, the sequenced repertoires came from samples collected on day 63 after the first injection. Receptors were amplified or captured by the immunoSEQ multiplex PCR assay. In its TCRdb copy, this immuneACCESS table keeps in-frame sequences only and misses some clones. Where compared with another copy, unresolved V genes explain less than half of these, and the others have no known cause. The sample profile shows about 250,000 clones; around nine tenths of them were found once. The ten biggest clones cover roughly 3% of the sample.

The source material was peripheral blood, sampled in a trial of Ad26.COV2.S vaccine versus placebo. The receptors come from a person between 18 and 65 years old who received the Ad26.COV2.S COVID-19 vaccine or a placebo.

V and J are TRBV28 and TRBJ2-3, with D perhaps being TRBD1 or TRBD2 (5 bases each). The V end lost 3 bases, the J end lost 0 bases, and 10 bases lay between the germline ends. Germline CDR1 and CDR2: MDHEN and SYDVKM. The CDR3 is 15 residues long. The CDR3 is CASSFEGLSTDTQYF. The CDR3, as DNA: TGTGCCAGCAGTTTCGAGGGGCTAAGCACAGATACGCAGTATTTT.

The chain has TRBV12-5 and TRBJ2-3, with no clear D. V was pared by 1 base and J by 2 bases, with 7 bases between. There are 14 residues in the CDR3. CDR1 and CDR2 from the germline V gene are LGHNT and FRNRAP. The DNA for the CDR3 is TGTGCTAGTGGTTTGGAGGGTTACACAGATACGCAGTATTTT. This translates into CASGLEGYTDTQYF. Looking up the rest from reference TRBV12-5 and TRBJ2-3 gives the full variable domain: DARVTQTPRHKVTEMGQEVTMRCQPILGHNTVFWYRQTMMQGLELLAYFRNRAPLDDSGMPKDRFSAEMPDATLATLKIQPSEPRDSAVYFCASGLEGYTDTQYFGPGTRLTVL.

V and J are TRBV4-1 and TRBJ1-3; D gene uncertain. The V gene lost 3 bases and the J gene lost 8 bases, with 8 bases spanning the gap. Per the germline V gene, CDR1 is MGHRA and CDR2 is YSYEKL. The length of the CDR3 is 12 residues. The CDR3 coding sequence is TGCGCCAGCAGCCAGATCCAGGACACCATATATTTT. Protein sequence: CASSQIQDTIYF.

This clone showed up just once. The V call is TRBV3-1 (or the pseudogene TRBV3-2), the J call TRBJ2-5, with a tentative D call TRBD2 (6 bases). The germline V gene has CDR1 LGHDT and CDR2 YNNKEL (reference sequence). V was cut by 5 bases and J by 1 base, with 14 bases left in between. The CDR3 covers 15 residues. The CDR3 region has the DNA TGTGCCAGCAGCTTCTCAAGGACTATCCAAGAGACCCAGTACTTC. Translation: CASSFSRTIQETQYF.

CDR3 sequence reads: CASSSQGQETQYF. In DNA form, the CDR3 reads TGTGCCAGCAGCTCACAGGGACAGGAGACCCAGTACTTC. The chain couples TRBV7-2 to TRBJ2-5; 7 bases are shared with TRBD1. The CDR3 consists of 13 residues. The V gene end was trimmed by 4 bases and the J gene end by 5 bases; junction bases not matched to a gene: 4. Germline assignment: CDR1 SGHTA and CDR2 FQGNSA.

J is TRBJ2-1 and V is TRBV7-2; TRBD2 might be the D (6 bases). The germline V gene has CDR1 SGHTA and CDR2 FQGNSA. V lost 1 base, J lost 7 bases, and 11 bases lay in between. The CDR3 covers 14 residues. The CDR3 reads CASSLGTGGNEQFF. In DNA form, the CDR3 reads TGTGCCAGCAGCTTAGGAACAGGAGGGAATGAGCAGTTCTTC.

This chain connects TRBV5-8 to TRBJ2-7, with a weak D call TRBD2 (7 bases). The CDR3 covers 17 residues. Germline values: CDR1 SGHTS, CDR2 YDEGEE. Trimming shortened V by 3 bases and J by 5 bases, and 24 bases separated the two germline ends. CDR3 in DNA: TGTGCCAGCAGCTCCTCCGCTTGGGGGGGGGCCCCCCACGAGCAGTACTTC. Translating gives CASSSSAWGGAPHEQYF.

This clone occurred once. This rearrangement joins TRBV11-3 to TRBJ2-5, with 8 bases that match TRBD1. J was trimmed by 5 bases and V by 5 bases; bases with no gene match: 19. From germline, CDR1 is SGHNT and CDR2 YENEEA. The CDR3 is made up of 18 amino acids. The CDR3 coding sequence is TGTGCCAGCAGCCCGGGGACAGGCAAGGTTAAGTCGGGGGAGACCCAGTACTTC. This sequence encodes CASSPGTGKVKSGETQYF.

V and J are TRBV6-5 and TRBJ2-2; 11 positions match TRBD1. V dropped 7 bases and J dropped 5; count of bases not matched to a gene: 3. Germline loops: CDR1 MNHEY, CDR2 SVGAGI. The CDR3 sequence is 14 residues long. CDR3 region: CASIWDRGTGELFF. The CDR3, as DNA: TGTGCCAGCATCTGGGACAGGGGGACCGGGGAGCTGTTTTTT.

The rearrangement links TRBV2 to TRBJ1-2; tentatively, D is TRBD1 (5 bases). Germline V gene lookup returns CDR1 SNHLY and CDR2 FYNNEI. The V end was cut by 8 bases, the J end by 8 bases, with 15 bases between. The CDR3 loop spans 12 amino acids. The CDR3 here is CASLGGTRGYTF. CDR3 DNA sequence: TGTGCCAGCTTGGGGGGAACGAGGGGCTACACCTTC. Together with reference TRBV2 and TRBJ1-2, the CDR3 gives the full variable domain: EPEVTQTPSHQVTQMGQEVILRCVPISNHLYFYWYRQILGQKVEFLVSFYNNEISEKSEIFDDQFSVERPDGSNFTLKIRSTKLEDSAMYFCASLGGTRGYTFGSGTRLTVV.

The gene calls are TRBV12-5 and TRBJ1-5, with D unresolved. CDR1 and CDR2 (germline): LGHNT, FRNRAP. Trimming cost V 4 bases and J 7 bases, with 17 bases left between them. The CDR3 sequence is 15 residues long. The CDR3 spells CASGSGEGSWQPQHF. DNA for the CDR3: TGTGCTAGTGGTTCTGGCGAGGGTTCTTGGCAGCCCCAGCATTTT.

The chain links TRBV29-1 to TRBJ1-1; possible D gene TRBD1, 5 bases. Per the germline V gene, CDR1 is SQVTM and CDR2 is ANQGSEA. The CDR3 contains 12 residues. Trimming cost V 6 bases and J 0 bases, with 8 bases left between them. In DNA, the CDR3 is TGCAGCGTGGGACGGCTGAACACTGAAGCTTTCTTT. Amino acids: CSVGRLNTEAFF.

The rearrangement uses TRBV6-1 and TRBJ2-2; TRBD1 matches 9 bases. The trim removed 4 bases at V and 5 bases at J, leaving 8 bases unmatched. Per the germline V gene, CDR1 is MNHNS and CDR2 is SASEGT. This CDR3 comprises 16 residues. The CDR3 loop reads CASSVGQGQGTGELFF. CDR3 nucleotide sequence: TGTGCCAGCAGTGTCGGACAGGGGCAGGGTACCGGGGAGCTGTTTTTT.

This clone was seen once. The chain uses TRBV5-1 and TRBJ2-7; TRBD1 agrees at 7 bases. V was pared by 4 bases and J by 0 bases, with 7 bases of the junction left unmatched. CDR3 length: 15 residues. Germline lookup yields CDR1 SGHRS and CDR2 YFSETQ. CDR3 DNA: TGCGCCAGCAGCCGAACGACAGGGACCTCCTACGAGCAGTACTTC. Residues: CASSRTTGTSYEQYF.

V gene TRBV5-1 combines with J gene TRBJ2-6; tentative D call: TRBD1 (6 bases). The germline V gene encodes CDR1 SGHRS and CDR2 YFSETQ. The CDR3 has 18 amino acids. V was trimmed by 4 bases and J by 0 bases, leaving 17 bases between them. The CDR3 DNA follows: TGCGCCAGCAGCGCCCCGGGACACCTATCCTCTGGGGCCAACGTCCTGACTTTC. Translation gives CASSAPGHLSSGANVLTF.